The present T cell receptor (beta chain) was sequenced within a study of T cells in Graves' hyperthyroidism and ophthalmopathy. Overall study: Initial diagnosis, before any treatment, was when peripheral blood was collected. General study results and limits: Ophthalmopathy onset followed model prediction by a median around 6.6 months. A 13 V-J signature model discriminated ophthalmopathy versus stable hyperthyroidism.

Concerning this clonotype itself: Its antigen is unidentified.

The CDR3 has 17 residues. V lost 6 bases and J lost 1; bases outside the gene matches: 13. Germline CDR1 MNHNS, CDR2 SASEGT. The CDR3 regions of TCR beta were amplified from RNA transcripts. TCR CDR3 regions were first amplified by RT-PCR with HTBI primers. TCRdb analysed the multiplex PCR reads with MiXCR anew, one entry per CDR3 protein. Among 800,000 or so distinct CDR3 sequences listed, 38% were seen once. Subjects aged 18 to 65 presented with newly diagnosed hyperthyroidism of less than 2 months' duration. The origin of this receptor is a man aged 18 to 30 with Graves' hyperthyroidism. The sample was blood. The chain is built from TRBV6-1 and TRBJ1-2; TRBD1 matches at 8 bases. CDR3 DNA: TGTGCCAGCAGCCCCCTACAGGGGGAGGGGGTTAACTATGGCTACACCTTC. Encoded protein: CASSPLQGEGVNYGYTF.